The 7 T cell receptor beta chains below all came from one sample that was sequenced in a study of blood T cell repertoires in COVID-19. The method was immunoSEQ multiplex PCR; TCRdb's version includes in-frame clones alone and lacks a portion of them. The profile shows a few hundred thousand clones, under 90% of them singletons. Sequenced sample: PBMCs or T cells enriched from blood (not recorded which). Source of these receptors: a woman aged 55-70 years who had recovered from COVID-19.

The CDR3 loop is CASSKGRGSYEQYF. The CDR3 DNA is TGTGCCAGTAGTAAAGGCAGGGGATCCTACGAGCAGTACTTC. V is TRBV19 and J is TRBJ2-7; possibly TRBD1 for D (6 bases). Looked up from germline, CDR1 is LNHDA and CDR2 is SQIVND (reference sequence). The CDR3 sequence is 14 residues long. Trimming stripped 4 bases from V and 1 base from J, with 11 bases between.

V and J are TRBV5-1 and TRBJ2-5; 10 bases line up with TRBD2. Looked up from germline, CDR1 is SGHRS and CDR2 is YFSETQ. There are 16 residues in the CDR3. With V trimmed by 1 base and J by 5 bases, 8 bases remained unmatched. The CDR3 nucleotides are TGCGCCAGCAGCTTGAGCGCTAGCGGGAGACAGGAGACCCAGTACTTC. Its protein is CASSLSASGRQETQYF.

The chain is built from TRBV4-1 and TRBJ1-1; 8 bases match TRBD1. CDR3 length: 16 amino acids. The V gene's germline CDR1 is MGHRA and CDR2 YSYEKL. Trimming at V came to 4 bases and at J to 8 bases, leaving 15 bases not matched to a gene. Here the CDR3 reads CASSPDWTGRGTEAFF. The CDR3 DNA reads as TGCGCCAGCAGCCCCGATTGGACAGGGAGGGGAACCGAAGCTTTCTTT.

This chain links TRBV19 with TRBJ1-5; 10 nucleotides line up with TRBD1. CDR1 is LNHDA, CDR2 SQIVND, per germline (reference sequence). The CDR3 loop spans 13 amino acids. The V segment lost 7 bases and the J segment 5 bases; nucleotides outside the gene matches: 2. DNA for the CDR3: TGTGCCAGTAACGACAGGGGGCATCAGCCCCAGCATTTT. Protein sequence: CASNDRGHQPQHF.

This chain links TRBV6-2 or TRBV6-3 with TRBJ2-7; TRBD1 matches 7 bases. Germline V gene sequence: CDR1 MNHEY, CDR2 SVGEGT. The V gene end was trimmed by 2 bases and the J gene end by 4 bases; junction bases not matched to a gene: 5. This CDR3 region has 14 residues. The CDR3: CASSYPGTVYEQYF. In nucleotides, the CDR3 is TGTGCCAGCAGTTACCCAGGGACAGTGTACGAGCAGTACTTC.

The rearrangement links TRBV27 to TRBJ2-1, with 8 bases fitting TRBD2. V gave up 5 bases and J gave up 7 bases; unmatched junction bases: 10. CDR1 is MNHEY, CDR2 SMNVEV, per germline (reference sequence). The CDR3 is 15 amino acids. The CDR3 is CASSPRRGVDNEQFF. The CDR3 nucleotides are TGTGCCAGCAGTCCCCGGCGGGGGGTGGATAATGAGCAGTTCTTC.

V and J are TRBV4-3 and TRBJ1-3; 7 positions agree with TRBD1. The V and J ends lost 3 bases and 0 bases, in that order; junction bases with no gene match: 11. Germline V gives CDR1 LGHNA, CDR2 YSLEER. The CDR3 sequence is 18 residues long. CDR3 amino acids: CASSQRGQGSSSGNTIYF. The CDR3 nucleotides read TGCGCCAGCAGCCAGAGGGGGCAGGGGTCTAGCTCTGGAAACACCATATATTTT.